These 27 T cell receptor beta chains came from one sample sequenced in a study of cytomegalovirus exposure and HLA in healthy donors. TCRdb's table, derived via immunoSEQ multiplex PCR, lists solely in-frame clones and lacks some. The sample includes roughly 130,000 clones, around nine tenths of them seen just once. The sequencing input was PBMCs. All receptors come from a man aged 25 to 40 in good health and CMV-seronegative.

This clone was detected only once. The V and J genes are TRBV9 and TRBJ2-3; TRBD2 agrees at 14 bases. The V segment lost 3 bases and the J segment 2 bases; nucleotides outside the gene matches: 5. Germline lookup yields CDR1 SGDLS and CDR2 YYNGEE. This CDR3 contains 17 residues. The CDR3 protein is CASSGGLAGETTDTQYF. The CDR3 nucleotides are TGTGCCAGCAGCGGGGGACTAGCGGGAGAGACCACAGATACGCAGTATTTT.

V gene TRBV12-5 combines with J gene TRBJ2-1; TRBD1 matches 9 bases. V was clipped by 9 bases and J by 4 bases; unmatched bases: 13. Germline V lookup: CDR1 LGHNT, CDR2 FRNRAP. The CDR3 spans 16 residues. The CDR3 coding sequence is TGTGCTAGCGGGACAGGGCGGTCCGGTCAATACAATGAGCAGTTCTTC. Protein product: CASGTGRSGQYNEQFF.

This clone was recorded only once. The CDR3 is CSALAEGREQYF. The CDR3, as DNA: TGCAGCGCGTTAGCGGAGGGGCGCGAGCAGTACTTC. The V and J genes are TRBV29-1 and TRBJ2-7, with D perhaps matching TRBD2 (6 bases). Deletions cut 7 bases from V and 6 bases from J, with 16 bases between. Germline-derived CDR1 and CDR2 are SQVTM and ANQGSEA. This CDR3 is 12 amino acids long.

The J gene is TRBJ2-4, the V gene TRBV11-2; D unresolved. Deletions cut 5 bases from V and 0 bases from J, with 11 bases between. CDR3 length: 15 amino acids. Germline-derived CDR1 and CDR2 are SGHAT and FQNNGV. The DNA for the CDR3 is TGTGCCAGCAGCCCCGACCGGGTAGCCAAAAACATTCAGTACTTC. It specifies CASSPDRVAKNIQYF. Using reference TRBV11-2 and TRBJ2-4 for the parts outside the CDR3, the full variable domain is EAGVAQSPRYKIIEKRQSVAFWCNPISGHATLYWYQQILGQGPKLLIQFQNNGVVDDSQLPKDRFSAERLKGVDSTLKIQPAKLEDSAVYLCASSPDRVAKNIQYFGAGTRLSVL.

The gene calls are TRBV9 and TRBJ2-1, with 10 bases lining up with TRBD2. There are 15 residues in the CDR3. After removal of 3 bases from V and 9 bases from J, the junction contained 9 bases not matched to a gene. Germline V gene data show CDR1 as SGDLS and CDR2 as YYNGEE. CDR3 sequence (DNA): TGTGCCAGCAGCGCCTCGAGCGGGAGGGTGTTTGAGCAGTTCTTC. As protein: CASSASSGRVFEQFF.

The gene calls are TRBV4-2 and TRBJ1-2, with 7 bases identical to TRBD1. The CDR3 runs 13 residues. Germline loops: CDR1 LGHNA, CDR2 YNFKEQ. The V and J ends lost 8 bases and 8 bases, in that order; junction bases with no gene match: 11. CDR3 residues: CASASERGHGYTF. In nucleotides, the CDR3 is TGTGCCAGCGCATCGGAGAGGGGGCACGGCTACACCTTC.

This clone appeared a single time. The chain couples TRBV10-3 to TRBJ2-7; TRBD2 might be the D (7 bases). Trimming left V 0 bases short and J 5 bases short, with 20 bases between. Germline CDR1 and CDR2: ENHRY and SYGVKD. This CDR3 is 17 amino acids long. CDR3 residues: CAISESKNEGGTDEQYF. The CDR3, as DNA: TGTGCCATCAGTGAGTCGAAAAACGAGGGGGGGACCGACGAGCAGTACTTC.

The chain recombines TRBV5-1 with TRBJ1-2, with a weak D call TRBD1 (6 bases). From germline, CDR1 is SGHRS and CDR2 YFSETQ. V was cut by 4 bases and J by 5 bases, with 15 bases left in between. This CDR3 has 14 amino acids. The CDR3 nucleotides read TGCGCCAGCAGCACATGGACAGAAACGTATGGCTACACCTTC. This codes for CASSTWTETYGYTF.

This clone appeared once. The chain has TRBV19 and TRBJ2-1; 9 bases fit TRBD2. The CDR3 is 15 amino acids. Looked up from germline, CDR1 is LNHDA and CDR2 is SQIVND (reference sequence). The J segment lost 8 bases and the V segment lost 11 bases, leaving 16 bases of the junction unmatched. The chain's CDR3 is CASGGGSGSLDEQFF. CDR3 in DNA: TGTGCCTCCGGGGGAGGTAGCGGGAGTTTGGATGAGCAGTTCTTC.

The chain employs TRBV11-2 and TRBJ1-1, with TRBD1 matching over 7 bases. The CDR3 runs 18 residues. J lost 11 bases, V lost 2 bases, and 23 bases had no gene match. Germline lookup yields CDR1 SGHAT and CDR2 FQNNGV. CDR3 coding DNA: TGTGCCAGCAGCTTACATTTGACAGGGCGCACCTCCGTCTGGCAGGCTTTCTTT. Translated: CASSLHLTGRTSVWQAFF.

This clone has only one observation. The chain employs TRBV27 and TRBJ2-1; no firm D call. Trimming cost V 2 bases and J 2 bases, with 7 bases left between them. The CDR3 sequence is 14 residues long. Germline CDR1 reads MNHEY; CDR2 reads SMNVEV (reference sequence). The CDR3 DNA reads TGTGCCAGCAGTTTACCTTTTCCCTACAATGAGCAGTTCTTC. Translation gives CASSLPFPYNEQFF.

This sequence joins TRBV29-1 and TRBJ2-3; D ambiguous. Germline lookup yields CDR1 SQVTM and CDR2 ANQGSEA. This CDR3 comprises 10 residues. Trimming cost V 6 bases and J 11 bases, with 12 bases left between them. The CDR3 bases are TGCAGCGTCTTACAGATAGAGCAGTATTTT. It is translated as CSVLQIEQYF.

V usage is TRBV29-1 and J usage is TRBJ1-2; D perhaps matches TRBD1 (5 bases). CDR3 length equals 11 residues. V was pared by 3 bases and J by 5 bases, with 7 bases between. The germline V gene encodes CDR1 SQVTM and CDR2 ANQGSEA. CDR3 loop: CSVDQGYGYTF. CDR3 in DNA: TGCAGCGTTGACCAGGGATATGGCTACACCTTC.

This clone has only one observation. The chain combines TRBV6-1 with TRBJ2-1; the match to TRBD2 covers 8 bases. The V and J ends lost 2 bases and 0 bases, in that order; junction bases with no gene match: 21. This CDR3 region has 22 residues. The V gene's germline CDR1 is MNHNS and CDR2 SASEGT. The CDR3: CASSEILRKLSSSGSSYNEQFF. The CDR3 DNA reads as TGTGCCAGCAGTGAAATTTTACGGAAATTGAGTTCCAGCGGGAGCTCCTACAATGAGCAGTTCTTC.

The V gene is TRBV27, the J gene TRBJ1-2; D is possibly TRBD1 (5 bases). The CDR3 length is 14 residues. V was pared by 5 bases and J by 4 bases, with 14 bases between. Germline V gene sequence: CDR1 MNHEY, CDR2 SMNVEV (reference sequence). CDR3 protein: CASSTGGRTYGYTF. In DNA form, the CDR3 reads TGTGCCAGCAGTACCGGGGGACGGACCTATGGCTACACCTTC.

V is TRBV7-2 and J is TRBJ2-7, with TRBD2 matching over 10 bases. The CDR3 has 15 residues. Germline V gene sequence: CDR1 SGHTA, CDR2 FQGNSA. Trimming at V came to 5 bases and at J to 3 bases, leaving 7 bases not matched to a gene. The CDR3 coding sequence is TGTGCCAGCAGCATAGGGGGGACTAGCGTCTACGAGCAGTACTTC. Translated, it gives CASSIGGTSVYEQYF.

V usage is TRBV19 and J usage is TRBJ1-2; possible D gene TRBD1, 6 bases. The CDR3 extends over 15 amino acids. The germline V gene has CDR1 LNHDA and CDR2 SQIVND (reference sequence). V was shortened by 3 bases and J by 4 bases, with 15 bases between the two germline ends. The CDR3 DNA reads TGTGCCAGTAGTATTCTGACAGGCGGTGGCTATGGCTACACCTTC. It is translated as CASSILTGGGYGYTF.

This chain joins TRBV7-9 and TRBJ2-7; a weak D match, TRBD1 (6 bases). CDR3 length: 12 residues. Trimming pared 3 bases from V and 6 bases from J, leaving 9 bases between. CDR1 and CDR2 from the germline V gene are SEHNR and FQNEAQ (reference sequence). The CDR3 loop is CASSFPGAEQYF. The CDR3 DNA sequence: TGTGCCAGCAGCTTTCCAGGGGCCGAGCAGTACTTC.

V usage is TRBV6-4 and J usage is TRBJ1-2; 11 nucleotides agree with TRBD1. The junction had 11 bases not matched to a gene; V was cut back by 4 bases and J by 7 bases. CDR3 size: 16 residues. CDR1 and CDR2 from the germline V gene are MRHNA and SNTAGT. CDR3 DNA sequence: TGTGCCAGCAGTGTAACCCCAGGGACAGGGGGTGGTGGCTACACCTTC. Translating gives CASSVTPGTGGGGYTF.

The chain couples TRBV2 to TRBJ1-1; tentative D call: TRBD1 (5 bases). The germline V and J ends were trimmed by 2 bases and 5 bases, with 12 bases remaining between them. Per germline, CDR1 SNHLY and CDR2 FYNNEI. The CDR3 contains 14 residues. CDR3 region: CASSESGFRTEAFF. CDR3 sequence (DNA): TGTGCCAGCAGTGAATCAGGGTTTCGGACTGAAGCTTTCTTT.

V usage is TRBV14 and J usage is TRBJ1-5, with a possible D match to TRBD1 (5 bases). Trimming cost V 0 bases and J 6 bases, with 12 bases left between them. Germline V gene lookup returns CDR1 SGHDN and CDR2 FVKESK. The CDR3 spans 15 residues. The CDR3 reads CASSQDGGVGQPQHF. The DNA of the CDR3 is TGTGCCAGCAGCCAAGATGGAGGGGTCGGTCAGCCCCAGCATTTT.

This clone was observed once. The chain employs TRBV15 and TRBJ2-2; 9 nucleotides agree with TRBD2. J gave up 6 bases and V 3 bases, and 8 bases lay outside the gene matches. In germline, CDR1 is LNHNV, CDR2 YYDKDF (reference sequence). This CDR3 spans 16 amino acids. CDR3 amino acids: CATSSKPSGIPGELFF. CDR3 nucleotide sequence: TGTGCCACCAGCAGTAAGCCTAGCGGGATCCCCGGGGAGCTGTTTTTT.

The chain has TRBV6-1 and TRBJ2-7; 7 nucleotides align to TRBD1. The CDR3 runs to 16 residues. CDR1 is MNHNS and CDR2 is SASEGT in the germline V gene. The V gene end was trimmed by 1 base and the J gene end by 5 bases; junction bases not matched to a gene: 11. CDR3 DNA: TGTGCCAGCAGTGAAGATGGAGGCAGGGGGTCCGACGAGCAGTACTTC. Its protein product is CASSEDGGRGSDEQYF.

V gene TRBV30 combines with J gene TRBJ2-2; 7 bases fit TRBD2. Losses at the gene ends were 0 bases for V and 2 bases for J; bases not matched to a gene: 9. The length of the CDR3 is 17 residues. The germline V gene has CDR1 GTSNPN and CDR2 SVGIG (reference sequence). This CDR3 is CAWSVLSAGPNTGELFF. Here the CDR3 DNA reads TGTGCCTGGAGTGTACTGTCAGCGGGACCTAACACCGGGGAGCTGTTTTTT.

CDR3 coding DNA: TGCGCCAGCAGTGTCAAAAGAGACACCGGGGAGCTGTTTTTT. It translates to CASSVKRDTGELFF. The chain joins TRBV10-1 to TRBJ2-2; D not resolved. CDR1 and CDR2 (germline): WNHNN, SYGVQD (reference sequence). Trimming removed 4 bases at V and 3 bases at J, with 9 bases between. CDR3 length equals 14 residues.

CDR3 in amino acids: CASSPGLAGVLDTQYF. The DNA of the CDR3 is TGTGCCAGCAGCCCGGGACTAGCGGGAGTTCTCGATACGCAGTATTTT. This chain uses TRBV7-2 with TRBJ2-3; 14 bases match TRBD2. The germline V gene has CDR1 SGHTA and CDR2 FQGNSA. The CDR3 loop spans 16 amino acids. V trimming: 5 bases; J trimming: 6 bases; junction bases outside the gene matches: 7.

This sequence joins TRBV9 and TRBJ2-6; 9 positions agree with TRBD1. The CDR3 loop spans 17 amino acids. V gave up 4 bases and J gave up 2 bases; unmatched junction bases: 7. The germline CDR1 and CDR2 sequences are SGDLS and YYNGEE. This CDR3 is CASSPRTGDAGANVLTF. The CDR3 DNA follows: TGTGCCAGCAGCCCACGGACAGGGGACGCTGGGGCCAACGTCCTGACTTTC.